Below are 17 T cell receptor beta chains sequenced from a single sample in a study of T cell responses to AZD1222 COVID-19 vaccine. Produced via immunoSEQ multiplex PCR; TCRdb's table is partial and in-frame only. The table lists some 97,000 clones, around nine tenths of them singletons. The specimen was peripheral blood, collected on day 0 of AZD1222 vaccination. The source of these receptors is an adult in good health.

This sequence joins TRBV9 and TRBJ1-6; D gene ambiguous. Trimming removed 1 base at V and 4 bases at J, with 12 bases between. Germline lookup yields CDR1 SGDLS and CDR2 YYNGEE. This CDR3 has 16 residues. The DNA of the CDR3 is TGTGCCAGCAGCGTATCTCCCACGGCTTATAATTCACCCCTCCACTTT. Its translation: CASSVSPTAYNSPLHF.

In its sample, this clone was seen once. CDR3 sequence (DNA): TGCGCCAGCAGCGTGGGGACAGGGGACAATCAGCCCCAGCATTTT. This codes for CASSVGTGDNQPQHF. This sequence joins TRBV5-1 and TRBJ1-5; 10 bases are shared with TRBD1. J gave up 3 bases and V 4 bases, and 4 bases lay outside the gene matches. This CDR3 has 15 residues. CDR1 is SGHRS, CDR2 YFSETQ, per germline. The full variable domain, rest sourced from reference TRBV5-1 and TRBJ1-5, is KAGVTQTPRYLIKTRGQQVTLSCSPISGHRSVSWYQQTPGQGLQFLFEYFSETQRNKGNFPGRFSGRQFSNSRSEMNVSTLELGDSALYLCASSVGTGDNQPQHFGDGTRLSIL.

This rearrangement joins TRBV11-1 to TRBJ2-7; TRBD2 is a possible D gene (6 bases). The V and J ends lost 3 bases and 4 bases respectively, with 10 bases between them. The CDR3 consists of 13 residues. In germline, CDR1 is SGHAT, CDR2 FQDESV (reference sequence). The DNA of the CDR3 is TGTGCCAGCAGCTTCTCCCGGGAGTACGAGCAGTACTTC. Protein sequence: CASSFSREYEQYF.

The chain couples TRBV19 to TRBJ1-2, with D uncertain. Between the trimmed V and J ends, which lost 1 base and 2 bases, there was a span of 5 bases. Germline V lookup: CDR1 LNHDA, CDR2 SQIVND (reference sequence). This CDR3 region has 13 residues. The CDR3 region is CASSIVWNYGYTF. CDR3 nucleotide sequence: TGTGCCAGTAGTATAGTCTGGAACTATGGCTACACCTTC.

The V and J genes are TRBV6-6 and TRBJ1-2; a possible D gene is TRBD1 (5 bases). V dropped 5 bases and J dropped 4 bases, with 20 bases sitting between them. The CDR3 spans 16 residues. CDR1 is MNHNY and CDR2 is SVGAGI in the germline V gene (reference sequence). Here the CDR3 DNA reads TGTGCCAGCAGTCCCATGCCAACCGGGGCCTTCTATGGCTACACCTTC. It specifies CASSPMPTGAFYGYTF.

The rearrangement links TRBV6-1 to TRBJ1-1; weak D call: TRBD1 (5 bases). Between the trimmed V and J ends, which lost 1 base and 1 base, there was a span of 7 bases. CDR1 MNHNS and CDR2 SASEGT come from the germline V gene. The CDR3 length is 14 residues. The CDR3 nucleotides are TGTGCCAGCAGTGAAGGGGGCGCGAACACTGAAGCTTTCTTT. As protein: CASSEGGANTEAFF.

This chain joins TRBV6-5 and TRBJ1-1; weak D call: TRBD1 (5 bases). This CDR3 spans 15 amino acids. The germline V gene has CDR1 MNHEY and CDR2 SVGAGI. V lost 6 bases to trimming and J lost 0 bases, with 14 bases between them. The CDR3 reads CASSNQGFMNTEAFF. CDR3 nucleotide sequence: TGTGCCAGCAGCAACCAGGGATTTATGAACACTGAAGCTTTCTTT.

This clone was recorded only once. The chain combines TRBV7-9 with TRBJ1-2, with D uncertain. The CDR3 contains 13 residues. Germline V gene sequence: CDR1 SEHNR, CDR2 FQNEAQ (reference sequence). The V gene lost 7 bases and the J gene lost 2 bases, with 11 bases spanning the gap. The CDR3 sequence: CASTSNRNYGYTF. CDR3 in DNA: TGTGCCAGCACCTCGAATAGGAACTATGGCTACACCTTC.

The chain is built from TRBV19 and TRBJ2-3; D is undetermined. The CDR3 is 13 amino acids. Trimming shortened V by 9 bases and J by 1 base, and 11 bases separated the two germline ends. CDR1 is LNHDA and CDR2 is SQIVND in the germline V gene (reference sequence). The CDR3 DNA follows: TGTGCCAGCGGCCTTTCAGGCACAGATACGCAGTATTTT. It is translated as CASGLSGTDTQYF.

DNA of the CDR3: TGTGCCAGCAGTTTAGGGGCGTGGAACACTGAAGCTTTCTTT. Protein sequence: CASSLGAWNTEAFF. V is TRBV27 and J is TRBJ1-1; TRBD1 might be the D (5 bases). The germline V gene has CDR1 MNHEY and CDR2 SMNVEV (reference sequence). The CDR3 is made up of 14 amino acids. Between the trimmed V and J ends, which lost 2 bases and 1 base, there was a span of 8 bases.

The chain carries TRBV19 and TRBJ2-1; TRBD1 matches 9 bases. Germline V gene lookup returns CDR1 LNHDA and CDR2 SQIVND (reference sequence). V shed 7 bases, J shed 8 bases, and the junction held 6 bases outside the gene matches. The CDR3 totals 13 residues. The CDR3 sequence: CASKGQGGHEQFF. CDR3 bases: TGTGCCAGTAAGGGACAGGGAGGGCATGAGCAGTTCTTC.

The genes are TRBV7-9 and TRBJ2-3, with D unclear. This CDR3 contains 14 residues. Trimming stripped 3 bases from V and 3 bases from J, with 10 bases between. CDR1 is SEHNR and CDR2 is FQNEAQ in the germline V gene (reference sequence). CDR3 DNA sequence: TGTGCCAGCAGCTTCAATATCGGGACAGATACGCAGTATTTT. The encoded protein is CASSFNIGTDTQYF. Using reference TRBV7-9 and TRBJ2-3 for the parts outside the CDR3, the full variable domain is DTGVSQNPRHKITKRGQNVTFRCDPISEHNRLYWYRQTLGQGPEFLTYFQNEAQLEKSRLLSDRFSAERPKGSFSTLEIQRTEQGDSAMYLCASSFNIGTDTQYFGPGTRLTVL.

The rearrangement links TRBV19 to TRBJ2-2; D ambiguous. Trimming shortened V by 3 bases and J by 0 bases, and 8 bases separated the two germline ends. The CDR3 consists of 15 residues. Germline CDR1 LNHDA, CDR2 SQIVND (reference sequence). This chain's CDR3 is CASSIRRANTGELFF. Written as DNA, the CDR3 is TGTGCCAGTAGTATTAGACGGGCGAACACCGGGGAGCTGTTTTTT. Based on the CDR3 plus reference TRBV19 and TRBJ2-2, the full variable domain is DGGITQSPKYLFRKEGQNVTLSCEQNLNHDAMYWYRQDPGQGLRLIYYSQIVNDFQKGDIAEGYSVSREKKESFPLTVTSAQKNPTAFYLCASSIRRANTGELFFGEGSRLTVL.

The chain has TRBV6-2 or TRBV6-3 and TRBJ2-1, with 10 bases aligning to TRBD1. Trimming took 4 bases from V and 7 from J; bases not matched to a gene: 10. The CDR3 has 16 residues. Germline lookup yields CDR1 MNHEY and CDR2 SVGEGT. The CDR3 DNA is TGTGCCAGCAGTTCGAGCGGGACAGGGGATTTGAATGAGCAGTTCTTC. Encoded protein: CASSSSGTGDLNEQFF.

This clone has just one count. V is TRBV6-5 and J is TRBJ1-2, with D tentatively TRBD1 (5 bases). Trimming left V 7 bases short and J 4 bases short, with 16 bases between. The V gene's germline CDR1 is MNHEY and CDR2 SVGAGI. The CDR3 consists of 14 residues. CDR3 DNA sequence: TGTGCCAGCACCCCGGGAGGGCAGGGCTATGGCTACACCTTC. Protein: CASTPGGQGYGYTF.

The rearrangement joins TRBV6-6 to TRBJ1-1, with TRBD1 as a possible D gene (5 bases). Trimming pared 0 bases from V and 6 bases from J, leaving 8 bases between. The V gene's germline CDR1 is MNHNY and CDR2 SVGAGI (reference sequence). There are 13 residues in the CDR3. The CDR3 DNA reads TGTGCCAGCAGTTACTCGCGGGGCGCTGAAGCTTTCTTT. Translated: CASSYSRGAEAFF.

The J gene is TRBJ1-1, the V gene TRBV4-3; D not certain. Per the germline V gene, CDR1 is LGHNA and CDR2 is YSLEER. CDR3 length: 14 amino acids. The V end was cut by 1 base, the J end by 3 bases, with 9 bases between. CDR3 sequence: CASSQVTAYTEAFF. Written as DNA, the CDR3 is TGCGCCAGCAGCCAAGTCACTGCGTACACTGAAGCTTTCTTT.